This paragraph covers one T cell receptor beta chain sequence. Methods used by the authors: Estimation of nucleated cell counts relied on the amplification of reference gene primers. The table came from immunoSEQ multiplex PCR; TCRdb's copy has only in-frame clones and leaves some out. The V and J calls and the clone size are those of that table, but D and trimming were determined from the DNA. The table records 150,000 to 200,000 clones, 74% of them present only once. This specimen comes from a study of blood T cell repertoires in COVID-19. Overall study context: COVID-19 samples from acute and convalescent phases originated in the United States, Italy and Spain.

V was pared by 6 bases and J by 3 bases, with 2 bases of the junction left unmatched. The CDR3 loop spans 13 amino acids. The chain combines TRBV12-3 or TRBV12-4 with TRBJ1-1; the match to TRBD1 covers 9 bases. Sequences were obtained from peripheral blood. The sequence was obtained from a woman of 80 years or more with acute or convalescent COVID-19. The CDR3 sequence is CASRWTGDTEAFF. CDR3 DNA sequence: TGTGCCAGCAGGTGGACAGGGGACACTGAAGCTTTCTTT.